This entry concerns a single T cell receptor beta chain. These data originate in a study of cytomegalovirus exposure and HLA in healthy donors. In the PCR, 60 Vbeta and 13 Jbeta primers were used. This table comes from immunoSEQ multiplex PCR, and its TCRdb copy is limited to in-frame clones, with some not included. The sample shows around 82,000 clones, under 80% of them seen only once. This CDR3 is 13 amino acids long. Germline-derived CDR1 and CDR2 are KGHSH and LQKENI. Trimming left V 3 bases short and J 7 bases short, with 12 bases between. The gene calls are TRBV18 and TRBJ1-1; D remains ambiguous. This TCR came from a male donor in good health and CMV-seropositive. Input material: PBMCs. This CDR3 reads CASSPPNGVEAFF. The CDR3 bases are TGTGCCAGCTCACCCCCAAACGGGGTTGAAGCTTTCTTT. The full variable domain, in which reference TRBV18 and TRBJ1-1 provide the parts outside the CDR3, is NAGVMQNPRHLVRRRGQEARLRCSPMKGHSHVYWYRQLPEEGLKFMVYLQKENIIDESGMPKERFSAEFPKEGPSILRIQQVVRGDSAAYFCASSPPNGVEAFFGQGTRLTVV.